Reported below is one TCR beta chain. Assay used: immunoSEQ multiplex PCR; TCRdb lists only in-frame clones, some missing. The repertoire holds about 120,000 clones, with 80% to 90% as singletons. The sample is drawn from a study of blood T cell repertoires in COVID-19. CDR1 is SGDLS and CDR2 is YYNGEE in the germline V gene. V was shortened by 4 bases and J by 2 bases, with 15 bases between the two germline ends. The CDR3 extends over 16 amino acids. The sample taken for sequencing was peripheral blood. The chain recombines TRBV9 with TRBJ2-2; D call uncertain. This clonotype was obtained from a human donor in a cohort sampled during active COVID-19. The CDR3 DNA follows: TGTGCCAGCAGCCCCCGTCACAGACCAAACACCGGGGAGCTGTTTTTT. This encodes CASSPRHRPNTGELFF.